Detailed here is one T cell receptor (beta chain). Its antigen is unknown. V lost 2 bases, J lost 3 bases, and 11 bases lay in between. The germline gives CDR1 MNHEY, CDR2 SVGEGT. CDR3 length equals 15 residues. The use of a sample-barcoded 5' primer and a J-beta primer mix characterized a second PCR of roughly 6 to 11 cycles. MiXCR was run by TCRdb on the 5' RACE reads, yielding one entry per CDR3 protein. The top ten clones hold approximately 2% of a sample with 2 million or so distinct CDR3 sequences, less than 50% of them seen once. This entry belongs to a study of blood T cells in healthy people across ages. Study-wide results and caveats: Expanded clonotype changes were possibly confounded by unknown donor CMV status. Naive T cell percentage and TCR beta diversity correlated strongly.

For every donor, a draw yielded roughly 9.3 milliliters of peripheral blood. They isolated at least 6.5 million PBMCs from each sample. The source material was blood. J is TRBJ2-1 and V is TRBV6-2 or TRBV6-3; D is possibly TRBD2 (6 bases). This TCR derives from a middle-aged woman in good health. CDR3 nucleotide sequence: TGTGCCAGCAGTTACGAGAGGACTATCTACAATGAGCAGTTCTTC. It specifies CASSYERTIYNEQFF.